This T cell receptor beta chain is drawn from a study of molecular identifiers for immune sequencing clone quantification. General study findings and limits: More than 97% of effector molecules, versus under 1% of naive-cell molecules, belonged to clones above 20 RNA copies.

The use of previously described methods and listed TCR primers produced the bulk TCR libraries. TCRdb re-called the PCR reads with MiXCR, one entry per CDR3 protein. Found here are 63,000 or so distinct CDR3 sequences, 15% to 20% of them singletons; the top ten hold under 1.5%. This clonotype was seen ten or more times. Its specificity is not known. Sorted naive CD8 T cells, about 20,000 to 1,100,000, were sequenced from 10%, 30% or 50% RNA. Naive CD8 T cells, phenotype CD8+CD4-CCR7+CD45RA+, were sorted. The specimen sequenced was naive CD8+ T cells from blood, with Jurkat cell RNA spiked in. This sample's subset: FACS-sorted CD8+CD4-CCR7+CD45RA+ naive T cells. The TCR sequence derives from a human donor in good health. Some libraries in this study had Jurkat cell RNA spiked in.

The CDR3 DNA is TGTGCCAGCAGGCCCCCGGGACTTACCACAGATACGCAGTATTTT. Translation gives CASRPPGLTTDTQYF. The chain joins TRBV5-6 to TRBJ2-3, with D possibly TRBD2 on 6 matching bases. The V gene's germline CDR1 is SGHDT and CDR2 YYEEEE. This CDR3 comprises 15 residues. V was clipped by 5 bases and J by 2 bases, with 15 bases between them.